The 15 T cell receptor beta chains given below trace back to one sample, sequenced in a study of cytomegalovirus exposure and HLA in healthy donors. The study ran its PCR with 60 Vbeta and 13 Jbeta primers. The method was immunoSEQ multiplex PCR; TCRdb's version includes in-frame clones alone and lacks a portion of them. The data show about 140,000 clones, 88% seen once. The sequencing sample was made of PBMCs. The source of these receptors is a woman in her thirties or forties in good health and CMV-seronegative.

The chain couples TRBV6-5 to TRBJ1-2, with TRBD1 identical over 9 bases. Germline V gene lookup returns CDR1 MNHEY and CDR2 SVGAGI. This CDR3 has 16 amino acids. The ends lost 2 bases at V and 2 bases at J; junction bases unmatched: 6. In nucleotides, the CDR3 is TGTGCCAGCAGTTACAGGACAGGGGTGGTGAACTATGGCTACACCTTC. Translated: CASSYRTGVVNYGYTF.

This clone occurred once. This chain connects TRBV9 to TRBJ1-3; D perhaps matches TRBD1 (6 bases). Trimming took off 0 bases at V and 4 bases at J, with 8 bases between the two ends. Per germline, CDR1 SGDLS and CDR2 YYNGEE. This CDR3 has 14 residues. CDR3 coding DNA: TGTGCCAGCAGCGTAGGCAGGGGCGGAAACACCATATATTTT. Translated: CASSVGRGGNTIYF. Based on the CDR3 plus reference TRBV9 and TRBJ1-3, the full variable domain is DSGVTQTPKHLITATGQRVTLRCSPRSGDLSVYWYQQSLDQGLQFLIQYYNGEERAKGNILERFSAQQFPDLHSELNLSSLELGDSALYFCASSVGRGGNTIYFGEGSWLTVV.

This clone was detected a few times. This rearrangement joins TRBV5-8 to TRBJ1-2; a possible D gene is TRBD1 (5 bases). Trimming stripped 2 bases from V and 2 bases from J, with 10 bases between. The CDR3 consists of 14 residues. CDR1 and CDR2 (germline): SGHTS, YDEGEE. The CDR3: CASSFRQSNYGYTF. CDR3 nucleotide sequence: TGTGCCAGCAGCTTCAGACAGTCGAACTATGGCTACACCTTC.

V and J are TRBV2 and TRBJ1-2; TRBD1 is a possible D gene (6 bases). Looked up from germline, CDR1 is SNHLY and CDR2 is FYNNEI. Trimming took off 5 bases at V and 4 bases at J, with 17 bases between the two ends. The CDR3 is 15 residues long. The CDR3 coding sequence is TGTGCCAGCAGTCTTGGACAGAGGAGCGGCTATGGCTACACCTTC. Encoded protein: CASSLGQRSGYGYTF.

DNA of the CDR3: TGTGCCAGCAGCTTAGACCGGGACAGGCGAAAGCAGTACTTC. This gives the protein CASSLDRDRRKQYF. V gene TRBV11-2 combines with J gene TRBJ2-7, with 8 bases fitting TRBD1. This CDR3 contains 14 residues. J gave up 8 bases and V 0 bases, and 6 bases lay outside the gene matches. The V gene's germline CDR1 is SGHAT and CDR2 FQNNGV.

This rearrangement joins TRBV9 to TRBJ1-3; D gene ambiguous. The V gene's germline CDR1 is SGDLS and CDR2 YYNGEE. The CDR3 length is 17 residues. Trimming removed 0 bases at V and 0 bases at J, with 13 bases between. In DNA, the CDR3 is TGTGCCAGCAGCGTAGGGGCAGCCCGAACCTCTGGAAACACCATATATTTT. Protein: CASSVGAARTSGNTIYF. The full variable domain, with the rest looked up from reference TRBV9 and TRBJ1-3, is DSGVTQTPKHLITATGQRVTLRCSPRSGDLSVYWYQQSLDQGLQFLIQYYNGEERAKGNILERFSAQQFPDLHSELNLSSLELGDSALYFCASSVGAARTSGNTIYFGEGSWLTVV.

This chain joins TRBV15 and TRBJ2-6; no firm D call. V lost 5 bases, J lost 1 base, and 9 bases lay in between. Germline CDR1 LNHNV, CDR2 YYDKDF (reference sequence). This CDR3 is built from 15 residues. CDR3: CATSGRDSGANVLTF. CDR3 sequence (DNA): TGTGCCACCAGCGGTAGAGATTCTGGGGCCAACGTCCTGACTTTC.

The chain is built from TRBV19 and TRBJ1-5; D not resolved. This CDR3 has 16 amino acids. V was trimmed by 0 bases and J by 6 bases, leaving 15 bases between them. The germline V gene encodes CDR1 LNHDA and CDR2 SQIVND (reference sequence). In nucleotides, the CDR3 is TGTGCCAGTAGTATAGAAGGGAGGGCTCCCCCTCAGCCCCAGCATTTT. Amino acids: CASSIEGRAPPQPQHF.

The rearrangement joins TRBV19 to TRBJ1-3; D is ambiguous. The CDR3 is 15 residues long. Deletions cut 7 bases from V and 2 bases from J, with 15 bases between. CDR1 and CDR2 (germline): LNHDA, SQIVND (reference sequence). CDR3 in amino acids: CASTHIDTTGNTIYF. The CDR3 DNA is TGTGCCAGTACCCACATCGACACAACTGGAAACACCATATATTTT.

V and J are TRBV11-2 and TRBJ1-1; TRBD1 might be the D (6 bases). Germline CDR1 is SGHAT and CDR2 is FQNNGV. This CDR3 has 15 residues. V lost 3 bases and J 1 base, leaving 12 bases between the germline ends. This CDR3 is CASSLTGQPNTEAFF. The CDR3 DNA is TGTGCCAGCAGCTTGACGGGACAACCGAACACTGAAGCTTTCTTT.

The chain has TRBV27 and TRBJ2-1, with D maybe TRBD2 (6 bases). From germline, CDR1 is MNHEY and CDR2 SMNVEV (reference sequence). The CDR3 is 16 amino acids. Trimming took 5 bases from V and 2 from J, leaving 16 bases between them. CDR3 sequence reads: CASSRVTSRAYNEQFF. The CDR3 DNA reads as TGTGCCAGCAGTCGAGTAACTAGCAGGGCCTACAATGAGCAGTTCTTC.

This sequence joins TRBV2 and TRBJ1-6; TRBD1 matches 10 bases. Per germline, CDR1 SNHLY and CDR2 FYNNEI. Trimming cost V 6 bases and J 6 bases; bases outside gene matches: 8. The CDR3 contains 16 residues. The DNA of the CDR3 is TGTGCCAGCAGAGCCGGGACAGGGGCGATTAATTCACCCCTCCACTTT. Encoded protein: CASRAGTGAINSPLHF.

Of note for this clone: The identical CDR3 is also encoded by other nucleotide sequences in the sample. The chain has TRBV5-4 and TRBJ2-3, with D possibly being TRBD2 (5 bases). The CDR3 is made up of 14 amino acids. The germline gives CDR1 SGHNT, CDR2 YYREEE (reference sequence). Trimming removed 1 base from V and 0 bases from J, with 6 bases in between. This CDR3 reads CASSLSGSTDTQYF. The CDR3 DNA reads TGTGCCAGCAGCTTGTCGGGGAGCACAGATACGCAGTATTTT.

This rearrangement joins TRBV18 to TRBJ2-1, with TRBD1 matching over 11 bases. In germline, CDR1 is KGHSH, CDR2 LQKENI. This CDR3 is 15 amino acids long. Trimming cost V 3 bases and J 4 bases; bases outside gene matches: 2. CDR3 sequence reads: CASSPGQGGYNEQFF. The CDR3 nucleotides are TGTGCCAGCTCACCGGGACAGGGGGGGTACAATGAGCAGTTCTTC.

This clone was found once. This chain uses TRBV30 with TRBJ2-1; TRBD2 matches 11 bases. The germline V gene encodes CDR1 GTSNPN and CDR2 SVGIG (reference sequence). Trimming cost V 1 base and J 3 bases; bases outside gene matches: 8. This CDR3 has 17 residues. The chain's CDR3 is CAWSGWTGTSGYNEQFF. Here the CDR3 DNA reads TGTGCCTGGAGTGGGTGGACCGGGACTAGCGGCTACAATGAGCAGTTCTTC.